The entry below gives a single TCR beta chain sequence along with its context. In the source study's methods: It was from reference gene primer amplification that nucleated cell counts were estimated. Sequencing used immunoSEQ multiplex PCR; TCRdb keeps in-frame clones, though not all of them. V and J calls and clone size are those listed in that table; D and trimming were worked out from the DNA. The sample shows about 94,000 clones, 65% to 85% of them seen only once. The entry originates in a study of blood T cell repertoires in COVID-19. For the study at large: Material from acute and convalescent COVID-19 was sourced from the United States, Italy and Spain. Nucleic acid was either cDNA or gDNA, and it came from T cells, B-cell-depleted T cells, or PBMCs.

This CDR3 is 13 amino acids long. Per germline, CDR1 WSHSY and CDR2 SAAADI. Trimming left V 2 bases short and J 6 bases short, with 8 bases between. The V call is TRBV10-2, the J call TRBJ2-1; D call uncertain. The sequenced sample was peripheral blood. The source of this sequence is a man in his fifties or sixties with acute or convalescent COVID-19. The CDR3 loop reads CASSEVIRNEQFF. Written as DNA, the CDR3 is TGCGCCAGCAGTGAGGTTATCCGCAATGAGCAGTTCTTC.